This T cell receptor beta chain was sequenced for a study of T cell responses to AZD1222 COVID-19 vaccine. V was shortened by 6 bases and J by 6 bases, with 12 bases between the two germline ends. The V gene's germline CDR1 is SNHLY and CDR2 FYNNEI. The CDR3 has 13 amino acids. To note about this clone: Its antigen is still unknown. The same CDR3 arises from other DNA sequences in this sample as well.

Using immunoSEQ multiplex PCR, the repertoire was profiled, and TCRdb retains in-frame clones only, with some absent. The data contain about 75,000 clones, 88% of them singletons. Study observations and caveats: The CD4 TCRs associated with vaccination extended across spike and predominated at 160-218 and 743-854. Females made up more of the donors, who were largely white British, and clonal diversity may have come out too low. Repertoire collection took place solely once the T cell response had peaked. Reportedly, nearly half of unique spike TCRs recognized epitopes outside B.1.351/B.1.1.7 mutations.

The material sequenced was peripheral blood, taken 28 days after the second dose of the MenACWY control vaccine. The sequence came from an adult who received the MenACWY meningococcal vaccine as a control. The gene calls are TRBV2 and TRBJ1-5, with a possible D match to TRBD1 (5 bases). CDR3 bases: TGTGCCAGCAGCGGGCAGGGCGGTCAGCCCCAGCATTTT. Encoded protein: CASSGQGGQPQHF.